The clone carrying this TCR beta chain was counted a few times. Its antigen is still unknown. TCRdb called the 5' RACE reads again in MiXCR, with one record for every CDR3 protein. This sample has roughly 60,000 distinct CDR3 sequences, with about 28% found just once. Treg sorting used a CD4+CD25+CD127-/low gate. The CDR3 runs to 15 residues. From germline, CDR1 is LNHDA and CDR2 SQIVND (reference sequence). The ends lost 3 bases at V and 8 bases at J; junction bases unmatched: 8. General study results and limits: The larger-cohort validation was restricted to a single TCR beta V-J rearrangement rather than whole repertoires. In terms of TCR gene usage, tumor memory CD4+ T cells clustered together with blood and lymph node memory CD4+ cells, as well as with lymph node naive CD4+ cells.

The sequencing input was tumor-infiltrating Tregs sorted from the breast tumor. The receptor was isolated from a female donor with breast cancer. The chain combines TRBV19 with TRBJ1-5, with 9 bases identical to TRBD1. The CDR3 DNA sequence: TGTGCCAGTAGTATTGGGACAGGGAGGAGTAAGCCCCAGCATTTT. Translating gives CASSIGTGRSKPQHF.